This TCR beta chain was recovered during a study of naive and memory T cell subsets. Two oligonucleotides, mixed equimolar, formed the beta constant-region primer covering TRBC1 and TRBC2. The ligated cDNA underwent four PCR rounds using SP2 and nested alpha and beta constant-region primers. A 12-nucleotide UMI and the SP2 primer were added to the cDNA 3' end by oligonucleotide ligation. Via MiXCR, TCRdb re-called the UMI-ligation and nested PCR reads, giving one row per CDR3 protein. Of 90,000 to 120,000 distinct CDR3 sequences in the sample, about 14% were seen once. In this sample, this clonotype turned up once. Its target is not known. Cells stained for CD3, CD4, CD8, CD45RA, CD27 and viability were sorted into four CD45RA/CD27 subsets. There are 13 residues in the CDR3. CDR1 SGHVS and CDR2 FQNEAQ come from the germline V gene. V was shortened by 4 bases and J by 5 bases, with 12 bases between the two germline ends.

Study-level results: Especially in CD8 cells, naive repertoires contained a few larger clonotypes, possibly CD45RA-re-expressing memory cells. Over 95% of naive TCR sequences appeared only once after error correction, unlike memory subsets. In CD4 and CD8 cells, diversity dropped from naive through EMRA.

The source material was naive CD8+ T cells from blood. The TCR sequence derives from a human donor in good health. J is TRBJ2-7 and V is TRBV7-8; no clear D. The CDR3 loop reads CASSSTGTNEQYF. DNA for the CDR3: TGTGCCAGCAGCTCCACCGGTACAAACGAGCAGTACTTC.